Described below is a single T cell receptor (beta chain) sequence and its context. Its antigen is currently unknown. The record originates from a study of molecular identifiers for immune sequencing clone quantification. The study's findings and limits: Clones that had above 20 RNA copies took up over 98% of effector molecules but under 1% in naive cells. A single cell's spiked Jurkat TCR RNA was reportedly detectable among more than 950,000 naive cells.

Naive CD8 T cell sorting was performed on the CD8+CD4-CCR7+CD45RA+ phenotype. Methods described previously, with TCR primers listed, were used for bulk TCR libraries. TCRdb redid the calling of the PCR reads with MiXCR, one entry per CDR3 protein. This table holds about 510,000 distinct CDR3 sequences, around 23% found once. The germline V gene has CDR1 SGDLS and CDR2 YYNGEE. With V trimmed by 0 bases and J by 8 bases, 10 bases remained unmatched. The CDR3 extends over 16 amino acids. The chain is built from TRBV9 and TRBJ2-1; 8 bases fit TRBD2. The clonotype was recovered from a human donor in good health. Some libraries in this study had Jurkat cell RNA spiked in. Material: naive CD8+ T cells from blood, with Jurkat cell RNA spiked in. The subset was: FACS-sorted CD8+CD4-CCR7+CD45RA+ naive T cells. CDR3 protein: CASSVGGGRPADEQFF. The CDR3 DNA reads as TGTGCCAGCAGCGTAGGTGGCGGGAGGCCCGCCGATGAGCAGTTCTTC.